This T cell receptor beta chain was identified during a study of hypomethylating agent response in myelodysplastic syndrome. Study-wide findings and caveats: The cohort was small, with only about 10 patients analyzed.

On this clone: Its antigen is not known.

The repertoire was sequenced with immunoSEQ multiplex PCR; TCRdb's copy has only in-frame clones and lacks some. This sample carries a few thousand clones, around four fifths of them seen once, and the ten largest clones take 15% to 18%. The receptor was derived from a human donor with myelodysplastic syndrome. The starting material was bone marrow, obtained before or after starting hypomethylating agent treatment for myelodysplastic syndrome (not recorded which).

CDR3 in amino acids: CASTLDRVTLYF. Written as DNA, the CDR3 is TGTGCCAGCACCCTCGACAGGGTTACCCTGTACTTC. The genes are TRBV27 and TRBJ2-7, with 7 positions matching TRBD1. CDR1 and CDR2 from the germline V gene are MNHEY and SMNVEV (reference sequence). The J segment lost 12 bases and the V segment lost 7 bases, leaving 12 bases of the junction unmatched. The CDR3 runs 12 residues.